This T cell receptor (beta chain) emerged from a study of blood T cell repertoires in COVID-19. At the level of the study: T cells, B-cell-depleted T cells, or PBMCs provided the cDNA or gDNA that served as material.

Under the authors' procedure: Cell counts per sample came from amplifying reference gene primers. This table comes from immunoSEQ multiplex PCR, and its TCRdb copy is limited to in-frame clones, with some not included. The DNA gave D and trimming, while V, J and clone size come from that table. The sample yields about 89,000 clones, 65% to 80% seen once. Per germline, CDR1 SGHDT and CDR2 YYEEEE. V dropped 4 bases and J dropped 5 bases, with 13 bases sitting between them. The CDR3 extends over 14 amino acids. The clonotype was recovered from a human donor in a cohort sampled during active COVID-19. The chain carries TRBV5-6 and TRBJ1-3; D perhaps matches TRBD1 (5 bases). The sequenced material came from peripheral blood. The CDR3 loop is CASSLGRVRNTIYF. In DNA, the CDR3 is TGTGCCAGCAGCCTGGGCAGGGTTAGAAACACCATATATTTT. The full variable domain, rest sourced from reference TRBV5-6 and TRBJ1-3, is DAGVTQSPTHLIKTRGQQVTLRCSPKSGHDTVSWYQQALGQGPQFIFQYYEEEERQRGNFPDRFSGHQFPNYSSELNVNALLLGDSALYLCASSLGRVRNTIYFGEGSWLTVV.